This T cell receptor (beta chain) was captured in a study of T cells in Graves' hyperthyroidism and ophthalmopathy. This clonotype was observed many times. Germline V CDR1 and CDR2: DFQATT, SNEGSKA (reference sequence). J lost 12 bases, V lost 0 bases, and 11 bases had no gene match. This CDR3 has 14 amino acids. TCR beta CDR3 regions were amplified from RNA transcripts. When the TCR CDR3 underwent first-round RT-PCR, the HTBI primer set was used. One entry per CDR3 protein results from TCRdb running MiXCR on the multiplex PCR reads. This sample has hundreds of thousands of distinct CDR3 sequences, with less than 25% found just once.

The TCR sequence derives from a woman aged 25 to 39 with Graves' ophthalmopathy. The material sequenced was blood. J is TRBJ2-7 and V is TRBV20-1; 10 bases fit TRBD1. CDR3 DNA: TGCAGTGCTAGAGAGGGCACGACAGGGGGCGCATGGTACTTC. It yields the protein CSAREGTTGGAWYF.